These 10 T cell receptor beta chains came from one sample sequenced in a study of regulatory T cells in long-lasting Graves disease. In building TCR beta libraries, iRepertoire HTBI primers were used together with Arm-PCR of CDR3 regions. TCRdb recomputed calls from the multiplex PCR reads with MiXCR, one row per CDR3 protein. The sample has around 460,000 distinct CDR3 sequences; around a fifth are singletons. Time point of the sample: persistent/refractory GD, antithyroid drugs over 5 years with positive TRAb. PBMC RNA served as the TCR library source. This material consisted of peripheral blood mononuclear cells (PBMCs), taken when the disease was refractory, from a patient treated with antithyroid drugs. These TCRs come from a female donor with Graves disease.

With respect to this clonotype: Possible read error: a much larger clone is one base away. The chain combines TRBV6-1 with TRBJ2-7, with D tentatively TRBD2 (5 bases). The germline CDR1 and CDR2 sequences are MNHNS and SASEGT. CDR3 size: 15 residues. Between the trimmed V and J ends, which lost 5 bases and 5 bases, there was a span of 19 bases. The DNA of the CDR3 is TGTGCCAGCAGTCGTCCGGGCGAGTGGGAGAACGAGCAGTACTTC. Translation: CASSRPGEWENEQYF.

This clonotype was counted many times. The chain employs TRBV20-1 and TRBJ2-7, with TRBD1 matching over 12 bases. The CDR3 has 13 residues. Germline CDR1 and CDR2: DFQATT and SNEGSKA (reference sequence). With 6 bases clipped from V and 7 bases from J, the junction kept 7 bases outside the gene matches. This CDR3 is CSAGDRGRGEQYF. In nucleotides, the CDR3 is TGCAGTGCAGGGGACAGGGGGCGCGGAGAGCAGTACTTC.

This chain links TRBV6-5 with TRBJ2-7, with TRBD1 identical over 7 bases. This CDR3 comprises 15 residues. V shed 4 bases and J 0 bases; nucleotides not matched to a gene: 6. The germline V gene encodes CDR1 MNHEY and CDR2 SVGAGI. The CDR3, as DNA: TGTGCCAGCAGTTTTCCACAGGGGAGCTCCTACGAGCAGTACTTC. This gives the protein CASSFPQGSSYEQYF.

Notes on this clonotype: One end of the junction is discordant with germline, which a read error may explain. This rearrangement joins TRBV12-5 to TRBJ2-3; D is uncertain. CDR3 length: 13 residues. The germline V gene encodes CDR1 LGHNT and CDR2 FRNRAP. CDR3 coding DNA: TGTGCTAGTTGTTTGGCCTCGGGAGATACGCAGTATTTT. Its translation: CASCLASGDTQYF. Based on the CDR3 plus reference TRBV12-5 and TRBJ2-3, the full variable domain is DARVTQTPRHKVTEMGQEVTMRCQPILGHNTVFWYRQTMMQGLELLAYFRNRAPLDDSGMPKDRFSAEMPDATLATLKIQPSEPRDSAVYFCASCLASGDTQYFGPGTRLTVL.

This clonotype showed up just a few times. The chain carries TRBV3-1 and TRBJ1-6, with D unclear. V was cut by 6 bases and J by 8 bases, with 8 bases left in between. Per the germline V gene, CDR1 is LGHDT and CDR2 is YNNKEL (reference sequence). This CDR3 has 12 amino acids. CDR3 sequence: CASRLSDSPLHF. The CDR3 nucleotides are TGTGCCAGCAGGCTTTCTGATTCACCCCTCCACTTT.

This clonotype was counted at least ten times. This sequence joins TRBV6-1 and TRBJ1-1, with 11 bases identical to TRBD1. The ends lost 3 bases at V and 2 bases at J; junction bases unmatched: 2. The CDR3 loop spans 15 amino acids. The germline V gene has CDR1 MNHNS and CDR2 SASEGT. For the CDR3, the DNA is TGTGCCAGCAGTGATTGGACAGGGGGCAACACTGAAGCTTTCTTT. Translated, it gives CASSDWTGGNTEAFF.

This clonotype was counted only a few times. The chain links TRBV6-4 to TRBJ1-5; D ambiguous. Germline V CDR1 and CDR2: MRHNA, SNTAGT. There are 14 residues in the CDR3. Between the trimmed V and J ends, which lost 6 bases and 2 bases, there was a span of 11 bases. The CDR3 DNA reads TGTGCCAGCAGCCAACACGGCGGCAATCAGCCCCAGCATTTT. Translating gives CASSQHGGNQPQHF.

This clonotype was observed a few times. The rearrangement joins TRBV11-3 to TRBJ1-3; no clear D. V was clipped by 3 bases and J by 1 base, with 4 bases between them. This CDR3 has 13 residues. Per germline, CDR1 SGHNT and CDR2 YENEEA. Here the CDR3 reads CASSFGSGNTIYF. CDR3 nucleotides: TGTGCCAGCAGCTTCGGGTCTGGAAACACCATATATTTT.

The chain recombines TRBV11-2 with TRBJ2-2; unclear D gene. The V gene lost 2 bases and the J gene lost 7 bases, with 11 bases spanning the gap. CDR1 is SGHAT and CDR2 is FQNNGV in the germline V gene. This CDR3 contains 14 residues. The CDR3 DNA is TGTGCCAGCAGCTTACTTCTAGGGATCGGGGAGCTGTTTTTT. It specifies CASSLLLGIGELFF.

This chain joins TRBV20-1 and TRBJ2-7; TRBD1 aligns across 8 bases. The germline CDR1 and CDR2 sequences are DFQATT and SNEGSKA (reference sequence). The CDR3 contains 13 residues. V was clipped by 1 base and J by 2 bases; unmatched bases: 1. The CDR3 loop is CSARGQGPYEQYF. CDR3 DNA: TGCAGTGCTAGAGGACAGGGGCCCTACGAGCAGTACTTC.